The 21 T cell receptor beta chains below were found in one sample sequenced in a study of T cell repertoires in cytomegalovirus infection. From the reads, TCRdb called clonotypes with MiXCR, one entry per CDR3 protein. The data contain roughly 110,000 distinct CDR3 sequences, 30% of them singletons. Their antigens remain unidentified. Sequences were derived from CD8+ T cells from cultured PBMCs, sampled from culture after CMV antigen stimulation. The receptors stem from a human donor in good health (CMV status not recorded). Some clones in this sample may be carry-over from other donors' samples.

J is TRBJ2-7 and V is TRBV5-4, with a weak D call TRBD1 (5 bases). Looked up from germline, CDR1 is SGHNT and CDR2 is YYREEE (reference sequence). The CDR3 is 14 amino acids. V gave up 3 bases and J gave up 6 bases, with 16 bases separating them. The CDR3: CASSSLAEQAEQYF. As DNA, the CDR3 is TGTGCCAGCAGCTCTTTGGCCGAACAGGCCGAGCAGTACTTC.

DNA for the CDR3: TGTGCCAGCAGCGAACCGAACGACAGAACCCACTATAGCTCCTATAATTCACCCCTCCACTTT. Translation: CASSEPNDRTHYSSYNSPLHF. The chain combines TRBV6-2 or TRBV6-3 with TRBJ1-6; tentatively, D is TRBD1 (5 bases). The CDR3 totals 21 residues. CDR1 MNHEY and CDR2 SVGEGT come from the germline V gene. The V end lost 6 bases, the J end lost 0 bases, and 27 bases lay between the germline ends.

The CDR3 spells CASKTHDRGRAPLHF. Written as DNA, the CDR3 is TGTGCCAGCAAAACACACGACAGGGGGCGGGCGCCCCTCCACTTT. V and J are TRBV27 and TRBJ1-6, with 10 bases aligning to TRBD1. This CDR3 is 15 amino acids long. The germline gives CDR1 MNHEY, CDR2 SMNVEV (reference sequence). Losses at the gene ends were 7 bases for V and 13 bases for J; bases not matched to a gene: 13.

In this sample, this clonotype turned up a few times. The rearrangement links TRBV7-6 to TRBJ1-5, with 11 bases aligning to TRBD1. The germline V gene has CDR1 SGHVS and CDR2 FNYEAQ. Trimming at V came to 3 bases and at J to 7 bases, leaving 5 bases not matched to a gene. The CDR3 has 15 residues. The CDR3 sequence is CASSLTDRGLQPQHF. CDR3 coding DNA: TGTGCCAGCAGCTTGACGGACAGGGGGCTCCAGCCCCAGCATTTT.

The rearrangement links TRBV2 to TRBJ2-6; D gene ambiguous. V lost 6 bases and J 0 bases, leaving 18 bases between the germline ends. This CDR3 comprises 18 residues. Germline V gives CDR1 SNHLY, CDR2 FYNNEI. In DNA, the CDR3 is TGTGCCAGCAGCGGAGCCACCTACGCGAGCTCTGGGGCCAACGTCCTGACTTTC. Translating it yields CASSGATYASSGANVLTF.

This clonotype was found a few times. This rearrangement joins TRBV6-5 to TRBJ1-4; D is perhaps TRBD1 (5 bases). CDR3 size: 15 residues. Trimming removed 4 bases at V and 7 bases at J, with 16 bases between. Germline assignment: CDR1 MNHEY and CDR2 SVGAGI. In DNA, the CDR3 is TGTGCCAGCAGTTCGATGAGGGGACGGGGTGAAAAACTGTTTTTT. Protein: CASSSMRGRGEKLFF.

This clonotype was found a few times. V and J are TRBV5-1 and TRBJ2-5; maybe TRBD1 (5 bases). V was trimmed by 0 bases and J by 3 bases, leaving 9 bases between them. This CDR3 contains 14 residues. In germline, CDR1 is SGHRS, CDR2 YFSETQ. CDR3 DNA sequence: TGCGCCAGCAGCTTGGACAGGCTAGAAGAGACCCAGTACTTC. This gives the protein CASSLDRLEETQYF.

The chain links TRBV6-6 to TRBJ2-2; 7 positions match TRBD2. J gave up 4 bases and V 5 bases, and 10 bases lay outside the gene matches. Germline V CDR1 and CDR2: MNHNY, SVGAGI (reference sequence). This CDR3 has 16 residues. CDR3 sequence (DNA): TGTGCCAGCAGTCTGGCGGGGGACGTTTTCACCGGGGAGCTGTTTTTT. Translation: CASSLAGDVFTGELFF.

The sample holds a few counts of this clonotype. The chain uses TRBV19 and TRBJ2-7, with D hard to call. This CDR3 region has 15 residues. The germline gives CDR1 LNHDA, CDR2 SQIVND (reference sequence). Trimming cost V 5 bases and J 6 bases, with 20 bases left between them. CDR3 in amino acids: CASSPSPGQALEQYF. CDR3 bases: TGTGCCAGTAGTCCGAGCCCCGGGCAGGCTCTCGAGCAGTACTTC. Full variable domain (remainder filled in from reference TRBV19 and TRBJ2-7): DGGITQSPKYLFRKEGQNVTLSCEQNLNHDAMYWYRQDPGQGLRLIYYSQIVNDFQKGDIAEGYSVSREKKESFPLTVTSAQKNPTAFYLCASSPSPGQALEQYFGPGTRLTVT.

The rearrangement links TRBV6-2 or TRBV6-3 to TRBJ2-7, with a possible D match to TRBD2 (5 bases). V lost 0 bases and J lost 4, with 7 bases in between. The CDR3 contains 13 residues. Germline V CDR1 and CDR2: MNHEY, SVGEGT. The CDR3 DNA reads TGTGCCAGCAGTTACTCGGGGAGTTACGAGCAGTACTTC. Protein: CASSYSGSYEQYF.

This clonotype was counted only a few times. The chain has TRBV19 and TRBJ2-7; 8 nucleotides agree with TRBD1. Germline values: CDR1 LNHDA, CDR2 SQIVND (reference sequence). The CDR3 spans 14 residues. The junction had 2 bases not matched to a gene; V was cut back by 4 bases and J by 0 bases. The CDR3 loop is CASSRTGSSYEQYF. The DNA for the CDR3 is TGTGCCAGTAGTAGGACAGGGAGCTCCTACGAGCAGTACTTC.

CDR3 loop: CASSRTSGSYNEQFF. The CDR3 DNA reads TGTGCCAGTAGTCGGACTAGCGGTTCCTACAATGAGCAGTTCTTC. V gene TRBV19 combines with J gene TRBJ2-1; 10 positions agree with TRBD2. This CDR3 is 15 amino acids long. J gave up 1 base and V 5 bases, and 2 bases lay outside the gene matches. Germline V gene lookup returns CDR1 LNHDA and CDR2 SQIVND (reference sequence).

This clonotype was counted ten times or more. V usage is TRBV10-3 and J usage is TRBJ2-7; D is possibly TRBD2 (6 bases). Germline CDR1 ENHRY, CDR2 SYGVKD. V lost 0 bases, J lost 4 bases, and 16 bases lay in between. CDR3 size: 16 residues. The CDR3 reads CAISESRAVADYEQYF. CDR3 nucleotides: TGTGCCATCAGTGAGTCGAGGGCGGTAGCGGATTACGAGCAGTACTTC.

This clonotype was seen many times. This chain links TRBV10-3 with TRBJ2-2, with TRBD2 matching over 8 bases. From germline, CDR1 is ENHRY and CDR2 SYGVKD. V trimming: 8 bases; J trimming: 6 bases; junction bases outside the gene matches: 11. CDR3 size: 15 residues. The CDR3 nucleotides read TGTGCCATCCAGAAGAGCGGGGGAGGCGCCGGGGAGCTGTTTTTT. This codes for CAIQKSGGGAGELFF.

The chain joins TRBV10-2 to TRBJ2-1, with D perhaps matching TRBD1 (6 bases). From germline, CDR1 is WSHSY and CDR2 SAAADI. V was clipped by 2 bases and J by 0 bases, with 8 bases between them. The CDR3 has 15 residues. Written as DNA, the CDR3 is TGCGCCAGCAGTGAGCAGGACAGCTCCTACAATGAGCAGTTCTTC. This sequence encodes CASSEQDSSYNEQFF.

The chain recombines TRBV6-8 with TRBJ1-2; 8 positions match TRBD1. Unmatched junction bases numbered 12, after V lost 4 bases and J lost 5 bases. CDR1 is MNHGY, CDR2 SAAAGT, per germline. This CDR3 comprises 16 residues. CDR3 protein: CASSSTLTGAAYGYTF. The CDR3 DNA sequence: TGTGCCAGCAGTTCAACCTTGACAGGGGCAGCGTATGGCTACACCTTC.

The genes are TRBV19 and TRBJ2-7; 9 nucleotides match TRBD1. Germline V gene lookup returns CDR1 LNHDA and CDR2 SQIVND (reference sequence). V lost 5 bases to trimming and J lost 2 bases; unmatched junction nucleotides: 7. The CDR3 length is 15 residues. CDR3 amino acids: CASSPGQGFAYEQYF. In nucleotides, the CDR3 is TGTGCCAGTAGTCCGGGACAGGGCTTTGCCTACGAGCAGTACTTC.

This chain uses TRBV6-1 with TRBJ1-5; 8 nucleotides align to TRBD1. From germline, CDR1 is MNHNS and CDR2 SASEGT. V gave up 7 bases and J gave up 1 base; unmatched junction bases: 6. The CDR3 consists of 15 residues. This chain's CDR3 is CASKRQGSSNQPQHF. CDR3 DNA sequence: TGTGCCAGCAAAAGACAGGGGTCAAGCAATCAGCCCCAGCATTTT.

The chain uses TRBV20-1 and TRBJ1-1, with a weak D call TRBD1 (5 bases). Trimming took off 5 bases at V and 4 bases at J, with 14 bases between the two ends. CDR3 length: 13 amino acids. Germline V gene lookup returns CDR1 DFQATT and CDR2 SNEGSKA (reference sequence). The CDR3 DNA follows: TGCAGTGCTGAATGGGCAGGGCCCACTGAAGCTTTCTTT. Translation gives CSAEWAGPTEAFF.

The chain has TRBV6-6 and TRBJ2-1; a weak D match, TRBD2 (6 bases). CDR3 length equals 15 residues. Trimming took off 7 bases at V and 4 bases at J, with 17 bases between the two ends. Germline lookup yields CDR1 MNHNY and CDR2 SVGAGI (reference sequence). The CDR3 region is CASTSSASVYNEQFF. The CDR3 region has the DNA TGTGCCAGCACTTCGTCTGCTAGCGTGTACAATGAGCAGTTCTTC.

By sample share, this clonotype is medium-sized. Here the CDR3 DNA reads TGTGCCAGCAGCTTAGTTGTTTCGGAAACTGAAGCTTTCTTT. Its translation is CASSLVVSETEAFF. V gene TRBV7-4 combines with J gene TRBJ1-1; D unclear. Trimming removed 1 base from V and 5 bases from J, with 11 bases in between. In germline, CDR1 is SGHVT, CDR2 SQSDAQ. There are 14 residues in the CDR3.